The 8 T cell receptor beta chains below were found in one sample sequenced in a study of blood T cell repertoires in COVID-19. This table comes from immunoSEQ multiplex PCR, and its TCRdb copy is limited to in-frame clones, with some not included. The table shows 200,000 to 300,000 clones, with 80% to 90% occurring only once. The sample consisted of peripheral blood. The receptors were sampled from a man in his 60s with acute or convalescent COVID-19.

The chain recombines TRBV11-2 with TRBJ1-1, with 11 bases fitting TRBD1. V shed 6 bases, J shed 0 bases, and the junction held 12 bases outside the gene matches. The germline gives CDR1 SGHAT, CDR2 FQNNGV. The CDR3 has 18 amino acids. The CDR3: CASRRPGQGASMNTEAFF. The CDR3 DNA reads as TGTGCCAGCAGAAGGCCCGGACAGGGGGCTTCGATGAACACTGAAGCTTTCTTT.

The chain has TRBV24-1 and TRBJ2-7; maybe TRBD1 (6 bases). The CDR3 loop spans 13 amino acids. Germline CDR1 KGHDR, CDR2 SFDVKD. Trimming shortened V by 7 bases and J by 2 bases, and 11 bases separated the two germline ends. CDR3: CATRGDTTYEQYF. The DNA for the CDR3 is TGTGCCACCAGAGGGGACACAACCTACGAGCAGTACTTC.

This chain connects TRBV29-1 to TRBJ1-1, with 7 bases matching TRBD1. The CDR3 length is 13 residues. V shed 6 bases, J shed 5 bases, and the junction held 9 bases outside the gene matches. Germline values: CDR1 SQVTM, CDR2 ANQGSEA. CDR3 amino acids: CSVYEQGRTEAFF. As DNA, the CDR3 is TGCAGCGTATATGAACAGGGGAGGACTGAAGCTTTCTTT.

The J gene is TRBJ2-1, the V gene TRBV11-3; a possible D gene is TRBD1 (5 bases). Germline V CDR1 and CDR2: SGHNT, YENEEA. The CDR3 spans 15 residues. V was pared by 0 bases and J by 8 bases, with 14 bases between. CDR3: CASSLEGRDIDEQFF. In DNA, the CDR3 is TGTGCCAGCAGCTTAGAGGGCAGGGATATCGATGAGCAGTTCTTC.

This chain joins TRBV24-1 and TRBJ2-1; TRBD2 aligns across 9 bases. Germline V gives CDR1 KGHDR, CDR2 SFDVKD. V was clipped by 4 bases and J by 0 bases; unmatched bases: 6. The CDR3 totals 17 residues. The CDR3 here is CATSDRTSGHSYNEQFF. The CDR3 DNA reads TGTGCCACCAGTGACCGAACTAGCGGGCACTCCTACAATGAGCAGTTCTTC.

V and J are TRBV19 and TRBJ1-2; TRBD1 aligns across 9 bases. Germline CDR1 is LNHDA and CDR2 is SQIVND (reference sequence). This CDR3 contains 13 residues. The J segment lost 5 bases and the V segment lost 9 bases, leaving 7 bases of the junction unmatched. CDR3 DNA: TGTGCCAGCATCGGACAGGGGAAGTATGGCTACACCTTC. Translated, it gives CASIGQGKYGYTF.

The chain carries TRBV30 and TRBJ2-1, with TRBD2 matching 7 bases. Trimming cost V 4 bases and J 9 bases; bases outside gene matches: 3. This CDR3 region has 11 residues. Germline CDR1 and CDR2: GTSNPN and SVGIG (reference sequence). CDR3 sequence: CAWNIAGEQFF. The CDR3 DNA reads TGTGCCTGGAACATAGCGGGTGAGCAGTTCTTC. Filled out from reference TRBV30 and TRBJ2-1, the complete variable domain reads SQTIHQWPATLVQPVGSPLSLECTVEGTSNPNLYWYRQAAGRGLQLLFYSVGIGQISSEVPQNLSASRPQDRQFILSSKKLLLSDSGFYLCAWNIAGEQFFGPGTRLTVL.

Points on this clone: One end of the junction varies from germline; a read error may be responsible. The V gene is TRBV7-7, the J gene TRBJ2-7, with D perhaps matching TRBD1 (7 bases). Germline assignment: CDR1 SSHAT and CDR2 FNYEAQ (reference sequence). The CDR3 sequence is 13 residues long. The CDR3 DNA is TGTGCTAGCAGCCAGGGGGGCTCCTACGAGCAGTACTTC. Residues: CASSQGGSYEQYF.